This is a list of T cell receptor beta chains from one sample in a study of cytomegalovirus exposure and HLA in healthy donors. Method: immunoSEQ multiplex PCR; TCRdb's copy keeps in-frame clones and lacks some. The sample consists of about 120,000 clones, around 85% of them appearing once. The sample taken for sequencing was PBMCs. The receptor source for this set is a woman aged 25 to 39 in good health and CMV-seronegative. The CDR3 runs from the conserved cysteine through the conserved F or W. The order of the fields is CDR3 length, clone size, D gene, V gene, J gene, CDR3 DNA, CDR3 protein. A D gene is named only where the DNA matches it firmly. For some rows the clone size is stated as once, few or many, or as a class when expanded; others skip it.

19	NA	NA	TRBV11-2	TRBJ1-3	TGTGCCAGCAGCTTATTTTCGGGGGTGGGGCGAAGCTCTGGAAACACCATATATTTT	CASSLFSGVGRSSGNTIYF
18	NA	TRBD1	TRBV11-3	TRBJ2-6	TGTGCCAGCAGCCCCCAGGGGACAGCTTACTCTGGGGCCAACGTCCTGACTTTC	CASSPQGTAYSGANVLTF
14	NA	NA	TRBV5-1	TRBJ1-6	TGCGCCAGCAGCTTGGAAACCATGGGAGGTCCCCTCCACTTT	CASSLETMGGPLHF
14	NA	TRBD1	TRBV19	TRBJ2-1	TGTGCCAGTAGTGGCGGGACAGGGGGAAATGAGCAGTTCTTC	CASSGGTGGNEQFF
15	NA	NA	TRBV5-8	TRBJ1-5	TGTGCCAGCAGCCAAGGTACAGTTAGCAATCAGCCCCAGCATTTT	CASSQGTVSNQPQHF
16	medium-sized	NA	TRBV6-1	TRBJ2-1	TGTGCCAGCAGTGAACTGGGATGGACCGAGGGCGATGAGCAGTTCTTC	CASSELGWTEGDEQFF
13	NA	NA	TRBV7-3	TRBJ1-1	TGTGCCAGCAGCCCGAACCCGGACACTGAAGCTTTCTTT	CASSPNPDTEAFF
15	NA	TRBD1	TRBV27	TRBJ1-2	TGTGCCAGCAGTCCAGGGACAGGGCACCCCTATGGCTACACCTTC	CASSPGTGHPYGYTF
11	NA	NA	TRBV28	TRBJ2-7	TGTGCCAGCAGTTTTACCTACGAGCAGTACTTC	CASSFTYEQYF
12	few	NA	TRBV7-2	TRBJ1-5	TGTGCCAGCAGCCCTCCGGGGCAGCCCCAGCATTTT	CASSPPGQPQHF
15	once	TRBD1	TRBV5-8	TRBJ1-1	TGTGCCACCCGAGGGGGCAGGGCAGCGGGCACTGAAGCTTTCTTT	CATRGGRAAGTEAFF
15	NA	NA	TRBV4-3	TRBJ1-3	TGCGCCAGCAGCCGAACAGGGAACTCTGGAAACACCATATATTTT	CASSRTGNSGNTIYF
15	once	NA	TRBV27	TRBJ2-3	TGTGCCAGCTCCTCGGCAGAGGGCCACACAGATACGCAGTATTTT	CASSSAEGHTDTQYF
17	NA	NA	TRBV4-3	TRBJ1-1	TGCGCCAGCAGCCAAGGGGACTTCAGGGTATTCGACACTGAAGCTTTCTTT	CASSQGDFRVFDTEAFF
17	NA	TRBD2	TRBV7-2	TRBJ2-7	TGTGCCAGCAGCACCTCGGGACTAGCGGGGGATCCCTACGAGCAGTACTTC	CASSTSGLAGDPYEQYF
12	NA	NA	TRBV23-1	TRBJ2-7	TGCGCCAGCAGTCATACGAGCTACGAGCAGTACTTC	CASSHTSYEQYF
15	NA	TRBD1	TRBV18	TRBJ1-1	TGTGCCAGCTCACCCTTGTCCCAGGGGGAGTCTGAAGCTTTCTTT	CASSPLSQGESEAFF
14	NA	TRBD1	TRBV10-1	TRBJ2-7	TGCGCCAGCAGTGGCCCCGGGACAGGGTTCGAGCAGTACTTC	CASSGPGTGFEQYF
14	NA	NA	TRBV18	TRBJ1-4	TGTGCCAGCTCCGACGGACAGACTAATGAAAAACTGTTTTTT	CASSDGQTNEKLFF
13	NA	TRBD2	TRBV6-5	TRBJ2-5	TGTGCCAGCACCGAGGGAGGGGAAGAGACCCAGTACTTC	CASTEGGEETQYF
19	NA	NA	TRBV2	TRBJ1-3	TGTGCCAGCAGTGATAGGACGGGGACTCTCTCCCGCTCTGGAAACACCATATATTTT	CASSDRTGTLSRSGNTIYF
13	NA	NA	TRBV4-3	TRBJ2-1	TGCGCCAGCAGCCAAGAGTCCTGGGCCGCCGCGATCTTC	CASSQESWAAAIF
12	NA	NA	TRBV2	TRBJ2-3	TGTGCCAGCAGTGATCGGACAGATACGCAGTATTTT	CASSDRTDTQYF